The T cell receptor (beta chain) described here comes from a study of blood T cell repertoires in COVID-19. Clones were read by immunoSEQ multiplex PCR, and TCRdb kept only the in-frame ones, dropping some. The sample includes roughly 330,000 clones, around 84% of them seen just once. Germline CDR1 MGHRA, CDR2 YSYEKL. V was pared by 5 bases and J by 2 bases, with 11 bases of the junction left unmatched. The CDR3 totals 16 residues. Allocation to cohorts depended on clinical history reported by the participants. For recovered donors of Cohort 3, there were two negative PCRs, clearance, or symptom resolution.

The gene calls are TRBV4-1 and TRBJ2-7; 8 nucleotides match TRBD2. The specimen was PBMCs or T cells enriched from blood (not recorded which). This TCR derives from a woman aged 18-29 years who had recovered from COVID-19. The CDR3 reads CASSVISERGTYEQYF. DNA of the CDR3: TGCGCCAGCAGCGTGATTTCGGAGCGGGGGACCTACGAGCAGTACTTC.